Given below is one T cell receptor beta chain in context. Its antigen remains unidentified. The data stem from a study of shared clonotypes between healthy human individuals. Regarding the study as a whole: Four donors held approximately 4.6% of naive CD4 clonotypes in common. How much donors shared clonotypes was expected to be affected by sequencing depth.

Deep-level settings were used for running the assay. Generated by immunoSEQ multiplex PCR, the TCRdb table keeps only in-frame clones and is missing some. The sample includes approximately 2.5 million clones, 85% to 95% of them seen just once. This CDR3 spans 17 amino acids. Germline values: CDR1 KGHSH, CDR2 LQKENI. V gave up 5 bases and J gave up 1 base; unmatched junction bases: 5. Healthy adults negative for HIV, lacking recent acute infections or vaccinations, served as donors. The sequence came from a man between 18 and 29 years old in good health. This chain uses TRBV18 with TRBJ2-2, with 12 nucleotides matching TRBD2. The sequenced material came from naive CD4+ T cells sorted from blood. Subset indicated: CD45RA+ positively selected. The CDR3 region is CASSSLAGGMNTGELFF. In DNA, the CDR3 is TGTGCCAGCTCATCACTAGCGGGAGGAATGAACACCGGGGAGCTGTTTTTT. The whole variable domain, filled in from reference TRBV18 and TRBJ2-2, reads NAGVMQNPRHLVRRRGQEARLRCSPMKGHSHVYWYRQLPEEGLKFMVYLQKENIIDESGMPKERFSAEFPKEGPSILRIQQVVRGDSAAYFCASSSLAGGMNTGELFFGEGSRLTVL.